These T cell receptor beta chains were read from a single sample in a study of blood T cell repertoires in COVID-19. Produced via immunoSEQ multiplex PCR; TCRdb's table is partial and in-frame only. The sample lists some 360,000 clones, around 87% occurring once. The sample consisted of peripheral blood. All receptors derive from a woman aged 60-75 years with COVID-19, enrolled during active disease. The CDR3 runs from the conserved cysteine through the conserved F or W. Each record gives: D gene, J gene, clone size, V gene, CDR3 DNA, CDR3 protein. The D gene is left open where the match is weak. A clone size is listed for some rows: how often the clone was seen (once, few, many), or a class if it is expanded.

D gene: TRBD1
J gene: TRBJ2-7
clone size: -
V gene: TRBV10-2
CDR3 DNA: TGCGCCAGCAGCGGGACAGGGGCTTACTACGAGCAGTACTTC
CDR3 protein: CASSGTGAYYEQYF

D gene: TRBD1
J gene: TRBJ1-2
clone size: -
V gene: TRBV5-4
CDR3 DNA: TGTGCCAGCAGCCCCCCGGGACAGGCTCTCTATGGCTACACCTTC
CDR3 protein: CASSPPGQALYGYTF

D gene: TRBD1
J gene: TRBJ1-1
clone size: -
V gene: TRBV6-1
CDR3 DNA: TGTGCCAGCAGTGAGGACAGGGTGAACACTGAAGCTTTCTTT
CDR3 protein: CASSEDRVNTEAFF

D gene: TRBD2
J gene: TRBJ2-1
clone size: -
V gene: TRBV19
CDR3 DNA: TGTGCCAGTAGTTTCGATAGCGGGGGGTCCTACAATGAGCAGTTCTTC
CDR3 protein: CASSFDSGGSYNEQFF

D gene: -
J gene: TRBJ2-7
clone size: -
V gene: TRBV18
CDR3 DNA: TGTGCCAGCTCACCAGGGATTGGGGCGGACGAGCAGTACTTC
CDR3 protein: CASSPGIGADEQYF

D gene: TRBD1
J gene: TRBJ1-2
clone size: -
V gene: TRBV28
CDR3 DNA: TGTGCCAGCAGGGTCGAGGGGGACAGAACTAACTATGGCTACACCTTC
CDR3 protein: CASRVEGDRTNYGYTF

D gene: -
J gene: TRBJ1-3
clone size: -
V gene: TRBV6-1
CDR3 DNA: TGTGCCAGCAGTGACCCAGGACAGAGCTCTGGAAACACCATATATTTT
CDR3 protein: CASSDPGQSSGNTIYF

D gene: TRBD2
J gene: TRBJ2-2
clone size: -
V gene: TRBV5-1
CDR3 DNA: TGCGCCAGCAGCAACGGACTAGCGGGGAAGGCCGGGGAGCTGTTTTTT
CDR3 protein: CASSNGLAGKAGELFF

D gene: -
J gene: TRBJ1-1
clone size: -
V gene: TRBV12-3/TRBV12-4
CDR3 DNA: TGTGCCAGCAGGAGCACGGGGAACACTGAAGCTTTCTTT
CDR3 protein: CASRSTGNTEAFF

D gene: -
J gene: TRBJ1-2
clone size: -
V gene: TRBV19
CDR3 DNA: TGTGCCAGTAGTACCCCCTCGACAGGAAACTATGGCTACACCTTC
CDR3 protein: CASSTPSTGNYGYTF

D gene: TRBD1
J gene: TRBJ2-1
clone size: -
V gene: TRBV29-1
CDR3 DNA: TGCAGCCCCGAGAGGGGACAGGGGATTTACAATGAGCAGTTCTTC
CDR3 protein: CSPERGQGIYNEQFF

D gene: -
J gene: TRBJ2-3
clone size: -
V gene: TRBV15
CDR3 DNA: TGTGCCACCAGCACCTCGGACAGTTTAAGCACAGATACGCAGTATTTT
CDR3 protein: CATSTSDSLSTDTQYF

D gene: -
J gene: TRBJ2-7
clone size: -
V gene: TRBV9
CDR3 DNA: TGTGCCAGCAGCCCGACTTCCAGCTCCTACGAGCAGTACTTC
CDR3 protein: CASSPTSSSYEQYF

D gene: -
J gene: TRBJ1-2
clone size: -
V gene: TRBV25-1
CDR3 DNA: TGTGCCAGCAGCCAACAGTCAGAAGGCTACACCTTC
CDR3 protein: CASSQQSEGYTF

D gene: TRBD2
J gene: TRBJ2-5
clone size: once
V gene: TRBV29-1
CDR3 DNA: TGCAGCGTCGAAAGGACTAGCGGAATCCAAGAGACCCAGTACTTC
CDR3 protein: CSVERTSGIQETQYF

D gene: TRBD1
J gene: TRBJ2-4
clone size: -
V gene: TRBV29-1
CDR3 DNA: TGCAGCGTCGGGACAGAAAACATTCAGTACTTC
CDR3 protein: CSVGTENIQYF

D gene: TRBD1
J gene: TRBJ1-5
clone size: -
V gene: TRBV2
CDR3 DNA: TGTGCCAGCAAAGGGGACAGTAGCAATCAGCCCCAGCATTTT
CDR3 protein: CASKGDSSNQPQHF

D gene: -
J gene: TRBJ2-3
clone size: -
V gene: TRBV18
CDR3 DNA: TGTGCCAGCTCTTCTGATACGCAGTATTTT
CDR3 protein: CASSSDTQYF

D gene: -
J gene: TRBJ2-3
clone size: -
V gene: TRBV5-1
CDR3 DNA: TGCGCCAGCAGCACGGAGAGGCGCACAGATACGCAGTATTTT
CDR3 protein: CASSTERRTDTQYF

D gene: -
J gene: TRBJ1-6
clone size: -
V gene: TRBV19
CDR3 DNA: TGTGCCAGTAGTCGTCGCGATAATTCACCCCTCCACTTT
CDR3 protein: CASSRRDNSPLHF

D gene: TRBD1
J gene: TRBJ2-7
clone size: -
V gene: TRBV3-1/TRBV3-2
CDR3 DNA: TGTGCCAGCAGCCGGGGGACAGGTACCCACGAGCAGTACTTC
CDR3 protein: CASSRGTGTHEQYF

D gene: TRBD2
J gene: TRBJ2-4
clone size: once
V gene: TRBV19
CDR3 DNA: TGTGCCAGCAAAGGGACTAGCGGATTGCTAGGCAAAAACATTCAGTACTTC
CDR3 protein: CASKGTSGLLGKNIQYF

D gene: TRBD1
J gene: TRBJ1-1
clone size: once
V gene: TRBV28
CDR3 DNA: TGTGCCAGCAGTTCCCGGGGCAGGGGGCGTTACACTGAAGCTTTCTTT
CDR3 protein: CASSSRGRGRYTEAFF

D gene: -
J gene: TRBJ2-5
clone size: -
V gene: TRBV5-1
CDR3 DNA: TGCGCCAGCAGCCTAACCATAGCCGAAGAGACCCAGTACTTC
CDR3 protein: CASSLTIAEETQYF

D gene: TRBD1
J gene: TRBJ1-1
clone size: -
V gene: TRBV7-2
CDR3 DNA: TGTGCCAGCAGCCCGACAGGGGTAACTGAAGCTTTCTTT
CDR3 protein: CASSPTGVTEAFF

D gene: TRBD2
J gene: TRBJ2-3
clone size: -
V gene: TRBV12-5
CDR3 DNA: TGTGCTAGTGGTTTGGTACTAGTAGCGGGGAAGCCAGATACGCAGTATTTT
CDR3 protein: CASGLVLVAGKPDTQYF

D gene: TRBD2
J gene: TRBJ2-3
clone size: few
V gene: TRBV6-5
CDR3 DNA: TGTGCCAGCAGCATAGTAGCGGGGAGCACAGATACGCAGTATTTT
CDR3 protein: CASSIVAGSTDTQYF

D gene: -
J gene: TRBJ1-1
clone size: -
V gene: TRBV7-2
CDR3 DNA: TGTGCCAGCAGCTGGGATAGGACAGATGAAGCTTTCTTT
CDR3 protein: CASSWDRTDEAFF

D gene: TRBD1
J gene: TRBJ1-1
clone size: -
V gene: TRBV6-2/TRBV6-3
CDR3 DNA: TGTGCCAGCAGTTACGTGACAGGGGGCACTGAAGCTTTCTTT
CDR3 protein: CASSYVTGGTEAFF

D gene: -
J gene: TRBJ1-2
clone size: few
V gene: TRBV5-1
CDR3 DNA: TGCGCCAGCAGCTTGGAATCCCGTGGCTTTGGCTACACCTTC
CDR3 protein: CASSLESRGFGYTF

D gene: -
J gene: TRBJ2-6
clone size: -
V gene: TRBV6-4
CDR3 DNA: TGTGCCAGCAGTGACTCCACAGGGTCTGGGGCCAACGTCCTGACTTTC
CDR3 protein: CASSDSTGSGANVLTF

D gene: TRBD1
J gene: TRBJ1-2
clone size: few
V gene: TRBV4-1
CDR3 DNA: TGCGCCAGCAGCCAGTCCCCGGGACAGGGGATGCTTAACTATGGCTACACCTTC
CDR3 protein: CASSQSPGQGMLNYGYTF

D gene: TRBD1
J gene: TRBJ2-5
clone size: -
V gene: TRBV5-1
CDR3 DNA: TGCGCCAGCAGCCCGGAACAGGGGCCTTGGGAGACCCAGTACTTC
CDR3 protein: CASSPEQGPWETQYF

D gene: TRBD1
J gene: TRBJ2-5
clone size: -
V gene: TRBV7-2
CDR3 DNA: TGTGCCAGCAGCGGATCACCGACAGGGGGCATGAAGACCCAGTACTTC
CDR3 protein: CASSGSPTGGMKTQYF

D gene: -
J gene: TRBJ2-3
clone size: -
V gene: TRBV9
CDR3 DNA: TGTGCCAGCAGCGTAGGAGAAGTTGAGACGCAGTATTTT
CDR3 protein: CASSVGEVETQYF

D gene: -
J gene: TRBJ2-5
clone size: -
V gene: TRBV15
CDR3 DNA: TGTGCCACCAGCAGGGGTCGACTAGGGCAAGAGACCCAGTACTTC
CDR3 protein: CATSRGRLGQETQYF

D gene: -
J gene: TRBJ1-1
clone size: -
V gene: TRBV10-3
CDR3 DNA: TGTGCCATCAGAGCTCGTGGGCTAGGGGACACTGAAGCTTTCTTT
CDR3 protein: CAIRARGLGDTEAFF

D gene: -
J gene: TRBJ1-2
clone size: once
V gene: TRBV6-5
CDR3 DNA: TGTGCCAGCCTACGGGCAGGGGCCTCCTATGGCTACACCTTC
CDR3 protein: CASLRAGASYGYTF

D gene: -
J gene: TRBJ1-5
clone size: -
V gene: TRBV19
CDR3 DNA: TGTGCCAGTAGTCCGGAGGCGAATCAGCCCCAGCATTTT
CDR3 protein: CASSPEANQPQHF